These 25 T cell receptor beta chains were sequenced from one sample in a study of cytomegalovirus exposure and HLA in healthy donors. The study ran its PCR with 60 Vbeta and 13 Jbeta primers. Repertoires were generated with immunoSEQ multiplex PCR, while TCRdb's copy carries only in-frame clones and drops some. The sample has about 200,000 clones, around 79% seen once. The sequencing sample was made of PBMCs. These receptors were obtained from a man aged 18-30 years in good health and CMV-seronegative.

The rearrangement uses TRBV7-9 and TRBJ1-5, with D unresolved. V lost 4 bases, J lost 6 bases, and 16 bases lay in between. CDR3 length: 15 amino acids. The germline V gene encodes CDR1 SEHNR and CDR2 FQNEAQ (reference sequence). CDR3 amino acids: CASSSGPGIGQPQHF. In nucleotides, the CDR3 is TGTGCCAGCAGCTCCGGTCCGGGAATAGGTCAGCCCCAGCATTTT.

This clone was seen only a few times. The rearrangement links TRBV2 to TRBJ1-1, with 9 bases lining up with TRBD1. Germline CDR1 is SNHLY and CDR2 is FYNNEI. V lost 4 bases, J lost 2 bases, and 8 bases stayed unmatched. The CDR3 is 16 residues long. The CDR3 DNA follows: TGTGCCAGCAGTGGACAGGGGGTCTCAGTCAACACTGAAGCTTTCTTT. This encodes CASSGQGVSVNTEAFF.

V gene TRBV14 combines with J gene TRBJ1-4; D not certain. Germline CDR1 SGHDN, CDR2 FVKESK. This CDR3 has 15 amino acids. V lost 1 base and J lost 5, with 11 bases in between. This CDR3 reads CASSQGYRENEKLFF. The CDR3 DNA is TGTGCCAGCAGCCAAGGGTACAGAGAGAATGAAAAACTGTTTTTT.

The chain links TRBV6-6 to TRBJ2-3; D is perhaps TRBD2 (6 bases). The germline CDR1 and CDR2 sequences are MNHNY and SVGAGI (reference sequence). The CDR3 is made up of 15 amino acids. Trimming pared 5 bases from V and 5 bases from J, leaving 17 bases between. CDR3 sequence reads: CASSPVGGEVDTQYF. The CDR3 DNA reads as TGTGCCAGCAGTCCCGTGGGCGGGGAGGTAGATACGCAGTATTTT.

This sequence joins TRBV15 and TRBJ1-1, with a weak D call TRBD1 (6 bases). CDR3 size: 13 residues. Germline CDR1 is LNHNV and CDR2 is YYDKDF (reference sequence). V shed 5 bases and J shed 0 bases, with 7 bases lying between them. CDR3 residues: CATSEGVNTEAFF. The CDR3 region has the DNA TGTGCCACCAGCGAGGGGGTGAACACTGAAGCTTTCTTT.

The V gene is TRBV2, the J gene TRBJ2-2; D is perhaps TRBD2 (6 bases). Germline assignment: CDR1 SNHLY and CDR2 FYNNEI. Trimming removed 6 bases from V and 7 bases from J, with 15 bases in between. The CDR3 runs 14 residues. The CDR3 spells CASRKDIGGGELFF. In DNA form, the CDR3 reads TGTGCCAGCAGAAAAGACATCGGGGGCGGGGAGCTGTTTTTT.

The chain employs TRBV7-2 and TRBJ2-3, with D maybe TRBD2 (5 bases). The ends were cut back, 5 bases at V and 4 bases at J, with 16 bases in the middle. Germline CDR1 is SGHTA and CDR2 is FQGNSA. There are 15 residues in the CDR3. CDR3 residues: CASSPSGWESDTQYF. In DNA form, the CDR3 reads TGTGCCAGCAGCCCTTCGGGGTGGGAATCAGATACGCAGTATTTT. The variable domain in full, completed from reference TRBV7-2 and TRBJ2-3, reads GAGVSQSPSNKVTEKGKDVELRCDPISGHTALYWYRQSLGQGLEFLIYFQGNSAPDKSGLPSDRFSAERTGGSVSTLTIQRTQQEDSAVYLCASSPSGWESDTQYFGPGTRLTVL.

This rearrangement joins TRBV5-1 to TRBJ2-5, with 7 bases that match TRBD1. The J call is doubtful: the DNA matches TRBJ2-7 better. Germline CDR1 SGHRS, CDR2 YFSETQ. The CDR3 sequence is 14 residues long. CDR3 loop: CASSQGDSRVEQYF. For the CDR3, the DNA is TGCGCCAGCAGCCAAGGGGACAGTAGGGTCGAGCAGTACTTC.

The rearrangement links TRBV9 to TRBJ1-3; D possibly corresponds to TRBD1 (5 bases). V was pared by 6 bases and J by 0 bases, with 10 bases between. From germline, CDR1 is SGDLS and CDR2 YYNGEE. CDR3 length equals 14 residues. CDR3 amino acids: CASTAGGSGNTIYF. DNA for the CDR3: TGTGCCAGCACCGCCGGGGGCTCTGGAAACACCATATATTTT.

This rearrangement joins TRBV19 to TRBJ1-5, with 9 positions matching TRBD1. CDR3 length: 13 amino acids. Germline trimming cut 6 bases from V and 6 bases from J; bases unmatched to any gene: 3. The germline gives CDR1 LNHDA, CDR2 SQIVND (reference sequence). Here the CDR3 DNA reads TGTGCCAGTAGGGGACAGGGTATTCAGCCCCAGCATTTT. It translates to CASRGQGIQPQHF.

The V and J genes are TRBV5-1 and TRBJ2-5; 7 nucleotides match TRBD2. Per the germline V gene, CDR1 is SGHRS and CDR2 is YFSETQ. This CDR3 region has 16 residues. The trim removed 7 bases at V and 2 bases at J, leaving 14 bases unmatched. This CDR3 is CASAFTSDPGQETQYF. The CDR3 nucleotides read TGCGCCAGCGCTTTCACTAGCGACCCTGGGCAAGAGACCCAGTACTTC.

This clone has just one count. The chain uses TRBV19 and TRBJ2-1; no clear D. Germline V gene sequence: CDR1 LNHDA, CDR2 SQIVND (reference sequence). CDR3 size: 14 residues. Trimming shortened V by 6 bases and J by 7 bases, and 16 bases separated the two germline ends. CDR3 sequence reads: CASRDGPGRNEQFF. CDR3 DNA sequence: TGTGCCAGTAGAGATGGCCCAGGTAGGAATGAGCAGTTCTTC.

The chain combines TRBV29-1 with TRBJ1-1, with D possibly TRBD1 on 5 matching bases. Germline V CDR1 and CDR2: SQVTM, ANQGSEA. The CDR3 spans 10 residues. V gave up 5 bases and J gave up 6 bases, with 7 bases separating them. The CDR3 bases are TGCAGCGTTATGACAGCTGAAGCTTTCTTT. Protein product: CSVMTAEAFF.

The chain uses TRBV4-3 and TRBJ1-1, with D tentatively TRBD1 (6 bases). The CDR3 contains 14 residues. The V end was cut by 0 bases, the J end by 2 bases, with 7 bases between. CDR1 LGHNA and CDR2 YSLEER come from the germline V gene. The CDR3 coding sequence is TGCGCCAGCAGCCAAGAGACAGGAAACACTGAAGCTTTCTTT. Translating it yields CASSQETGNTEAFF.

This clone was counted a few times. The chain recombines TRBV27 with TRBJ2-4, with 10 positions matching TRBD1. Germline lookup yields CDR1 MNHEY and CDR2 SMNVEV (reference sequence). The CDR3 runs to 17 residues. J gave up 0 bases and V 2 bases, and 4 bases lay outside the gene matches. The CDR3 sequence is CASSLGTGALAKNIQYF. In nucleotides, the CDR3 is TGTGCCAGCAGTTTAGGGACAGGGGCTCTAGCCAAAAACATTCAGTACTTC.

This chain links TRBV28 with TRBJ2-2, with TRBD2 matching over 12 bases. The CDR3 spans 16 residues. Germline V gene data show CDR1 as MDHEN and CDR2 as SYDVKM. J lost 4 bases, V lost 6 bases, and 6 bases had no gene match. The CDR3 is CASRRGTSGFTGELFF. The CDR3 DNA reads TGTGCCAGCAGGCGTGGGACTAGCGGGTTCACCGGGGAGCTGTTTTTT.

V and J are TRBV7-9 and TRBJ1-4; 8 bases fit TRBD1. The V segment lost 1 base and the J segment 8 bases; nucleotides outside the gene matches: 6. There are 15 residues in the CDR3. Germline V gene lookup returns CDR1 SEHNR and CDR2 FQNEAQ (reference sequence). This chain's CDR3 is CASSLDGQGNEKLFF. As DNA, the CDR3 is TGTGCCAGCAGCTTAGATGGACAGGGTAACGAAAAACTGTTTTTT.

V is TRBV7-2 and J is TRBJ2-7, with 8 bases that match TRBD2. CDR1 is SGHTA and CDR2 is FQGNSA in the germline V gene. V lost 4 bases to trimming and J lost 3 bases; unmatched junction nucleotides: 5. The CDR3 extends over 14 amino acids. The CDR3 region is CASSSYSGGYEQYF. Written as DNA, the CDR3 is TGTGCCAGCAGCTCCTACAGCGGGGGCTACGAGCAGTACTTC.

The rearrangement joins TRBV7-9 to TRBJ2-7; TRBD2 agrees at 8 bases. Germline assignment: CDR1 SEHNR and CDR2 FQNEAQ (reference sequence). The CDR3 is 17 residues long. The J segment lost 4 bases and the V segment lost 4 bases, leaving 15 bases of the junction unmatched. The chain's CDR3 is CASSYARSQRESYEQYF. The CDR3 nucleotides read TGTGCCAGCAGCTACGCAAGGTCCCAGCGGGAGTCATACGAGCAGTACTTC.

The chain recombines TRBV2 with TRBJ2-1, with 9 bases fitting TRBD2. Trimming took 4 bases from V and 10 from J; bases not matched to a gene: 2. The CDR3 loop spans 12 amino acids. Looked up from germline, CDR1 is SNHLY and CDR2 is FYNNEI. CDR3 protein: CASSATSGEQFF. CDR3 nucleotides: TGTGCCAGCAGTGCCACTAGCGGGGAGCAGTTCTTC.

The genes are TRBV1 and TRBJ2-1; the D call TRBD2 from the table was never checked on the DNA. TRBV1 is marked as a pseudogene. This CDR3 comprises 14 residues. CDR3 sequence reads: CTSSHPTAGDEQFF. As DNA, the CDR3 is TGCACCAGCAGCCACCCGACCGCGGGAGATGAGCAGTTCTTC.

A remark on this clone: This sequence may be a read error, since a much larger clone differs from it by one base. The V call is TRBV7-9, the J call TRBJ1-1; no clear D gene. The CDR3 is 12 residues long. Between the trimmed V and J ends, which lost 7 bases and 0 bases, there was a span of 6 bases. CDR1 is SEHNR, CDR2 FQNEAQ, per germline (reference sequence). The CDR3 nucleotides are TGTGCCAGCACCCACATGAACACTGAAGCTTTCTTT. It translates to CASTHMNTEAFF.

The chain recombines TRBV27 with TRBJ2-5; a weak D match, TRBD1 (6 bases). V was clipped by 2 bases and J by 1 base, with 14 bases between them. The length of the CDR3 is 16 residues. Germline V CDR1 and CDR2: MNHEY, SMNVEV (reference sequence). This CDR3 reads CASSLRDTGFQETQYF. CDR3 nucleotides: TGTGCCAGCAGTTTAAGAGACACAGGGTTCCAAGAGACCCAGTACTTC.

This chain joins TRBV11-1 and TRBJ2-1; no clear D. The CDR3 spans 14 residues. Trimming stripped 1 base from V and 1 base from J, with 5 bases between. Germline CDR1 is SGHAT and CDR2 is FQDESV (reference sequence). The CDR3 DNA follows: TGTGCCAGCAGCTTAGTTTCATCCTACAATGAGCAGTTCTTC. Its protein product is CASSLVSSYNEQFF.

Turning to this clone: Other DNA sequences in this sample translate to the same CDR3. The chain links TRBV7-9 to TRBJ2-5; D is possibly TRBD2 (6 bases). This CDR3 has 13 residues. The V gene's germline CDR1 is SEHNR and CDR2 FQNEAQ (reference sequence). V lost 0 bases and J lost 4, with 6 bases in between. CDR3: CASSLAGGETQYF. The CDR3 coding sequence is TGTGCCAGCAGCTTAGCGGGGGGAGAGACCCAGTACTTC.